A selection of T cell receptor beta chains follows, all from one sample in a study of cytomegalovirus exposure and HLA in healthy donors. Data came from immunoSEQ multiplex PCR; TCRdb stores just in-frame clones and leaves some out. The sample consists of roughly 150,000 clones, around 74% of them appearing once. Sequenced input: PBMCs. These TCRs come from a female donor in good health and CMV-seronegative. Both conserved end residues are part of each CDR3. A D gene is named only where the DNA matches it firmly. Size is omitted from some rows. Given values are once, few, many or a class for expanded clones.

V gene: TRBV27
D gene: TRBD2
J gene: TRBJ2-7
clone size: once
CDR3 DNA: TGTGCCAGCAGTTCCAAGTTGAGAGCGGGGGTGTTCTACGAGCAGTACTTC
CDR3 protein: CASSSKLRAGVFYEQYF

V gene: TRBV19
D gene: TRBD1
J gene: TRBJ2-3
clone size: NA
CDR3 DNA: TGTGCCAGTAGCCCGGGACAGACAGATACGCAGTATTTT
CDR3 protein: CASSPGQTDTQYF

V gene: TRBV28
D gene: TRBD1
J gene: TRBJ2-7
clone size: NA
CDR3 DNA: TGTGCCACAGAGGGACAGGGGTTAAGCTACGAGCAGTACTTC
CDR3 protein: CATEGQGLSYEQYF

V gene: TRBV14
D gene: NA
J gene: TRBJ2-5
clone size: NA
CDR3 DNA: TGTGCCAGCAGCCAAGAGCGGGGACTCGCCCGGCAAGAGACCCAGTACTTC
CDR3 protein: CASSQERGLARQETQYF

V gene: TRBV6-1
D gene: NA
J gene: TRBJ2-7
clone size: NA
CDR3 DNA: TGTGCCAGCAGATCGGGTACTTCTACCTACGAGCAGTACTTC
CDR3 protein: CASRSGTSTYEQYF

V gene: TRBV27
D gene: NA
J gene: TRBJ2-7
clone size: once
CDR3 DNA: TGTGCCAGCAGTTCCTTTAGCGGCTCCTACGAGCAGTACTTC
CDR3 protein: CASSSFSGSYEQYF

V gene: TRBV2
D gene: NA
J gene: TRBJ1-5
clone size: few
CDR3 DNA: TGTGCCAGCAGTTATCGTGGGGGGGTGGGTCAGCCCCAGCATTTT
CDR3 protein: CASSYRGGVGQPQHF

V gene: TRBV7-2
D gene: TRBD1
J gene: TRBJ1-5
clone size: once
CDR3 DNA: TGTGCCAGCACCGGACAGGAAGGTCAGCCCCAGCATTTT
CDR3 protein: CASTGQEGQPQHF

V gene: TRBV9
D gene: TRBD1
J gene: TRBJ2-2
clone size: NA
CDR3 DNA: TGTGCCAGCAGCCCCCCCGGGACAGGGGTAACCGGGGAGCTGTTTTTT
CDR3 protein: CASSPPGTGVTGELFF

V gene: TRBV30
D gene: NA
J gene: TRBJ1-1
clone size: NA
CDR3 DNA: TGTGCCTGGGCTGACCAGGGGAAGGCTGAAGCTTTCTTT
CDR3 protein: CAWADQGKAEAFF

V gene: TRBV2
D gene: TRBD1
J gene: TRBJ1-5
clone size: NA
CDR3 DNA: TGTGCCAGCAGTGAAGTGACAGGGGGTGGCCAGCCCCAGCATTTT
CDR3 protein: CASSEVTGGGQPQHF

V gene: TRBV4-1
D gene: NA
J gene: TRBJ1-1
clone size: NA
CDR3 DNA: TGCGCCAGTCATTATACGACGGGGAACACTGAAGCTTTCTTT
CDR3 protein: CASHYTTGNTEAFF

V gene: TRBV19
D gene: TRBD1
J gene: TRBJ2-6
clone size: NA
CDR3 DNA: TGTGCCAGTAGTGCCCGGGACAGGGGTAATACTGGGGCCAACGTCCTGACTTTC
CDR3 protein: CASSARDRGNTGANVLTF

V gene: TRBV4-1
D gene: TRBD1
J gene: TRBJ1-2
clone size: NA
CDR3 DNA: TGCGCCAGCAGCACAGTGGGACAGGGGAGGGCTGGCTACACCTTC
CDR3 protein: CASSTVGQGRAGYTF

V gene: TRBV7-9
D gene: NA
J gene: TRBJ2-7
clone size: few
CDR3 DNA: TGTGCCAGCAGCTCGAGGGGGTCTCAGGGCGAGCAGTACTTC
CDR3 protein: CASSSRGSQGEQYF

V gene: TRBV28
D gene: TRBD1
J gene: TRBJ1-6
clone size: NA
CDR3 DNA: TGTGCCAGCAGTCTCAACAGGGGCTACAATTCACCCCTCCACTTT
CDR3 protein: CASSLNRGYNSPLHF

V gene: TRBV18
D gene: NA
J gene: TRBJ1-6
clone size: NA
CDR3 DNA: TGTGCCAGCTCACCGGGCGGGGATTATAATTCACCCCTCCACTTT
CDR3 protein: CASSPGGDYNSPLHF

V gene: TRBV27
D gene: TRBD1
J gene: TRBJ2-7
clone size: NA
CDR3 DNA: TGTGCCAGCAGTTCTGTACAGGGGGCTAGCGAGCAGTACTTC
CDR3 protein: CASSSVQGASEQYF

V gene: TRBV30
D gene: TRBD2
J gene: TRBJ2-7
clone size: once
CDR3 DNA: TGTGCCTGGAGAGGACTAGCGGGACTCCAAGGGGAGCAGTACTTC
CDR3 protein: CAWRGLAGLQGEQYF

V gene: TRBV27
D gene: NA
J gene: TRBJ1-2
clone size: NA
CDR3 DNA: TGTGCCAGCAGTTTGGGCAGAAACTATGGCTACACCTTC
CDR3 protein: CASSLGRNYGYTF

V gene: TRBV28
D gene: NA
J gene: TRBJ1-1
clone size: NA
CDR3 DNA: TGTGCCAGCAGCCAAAACACTGAAGCTTTCTTT
CDR3 protein: CASSQNTEAFF

V gene: TRBV4-3
D gene: NA
J gene: TRBJ2-7
clone size: NA
CDR3 DNA: TGCGCCAGCAGCCAAGATGTGGATGCTGTACTATCCTACGAGCAGTACTTC
CDR3 protein: CASSQDVDAVLSYEQYF

V gene: TRBV13
D gene: TRBD2
J gene: TRBJ2-1
clone size: NA
CDR3 DNA: TGTGCCAGCAGCTCCGGAGGGAGGGCCAATGAGCAGTTCTTC
CDR3 protein: CASSSGGRANEQFF

V gene: TRBV9
D gene: TRBD2
J gene: TRBJ2-3
clone size: once
CDR3 DNA: TGTGCCAGCAGCGGGAGGACTAGCGGGAGAGTCGGCCAGTATTTT
CDR3 protein: CASSGRTSGRVGQYF

V gene: TRBV5-1
D gene: TRBD2
J gene: TRBJ2-5
clone size: few
CDR3 DNA: TGCGCCAGCAGCCGGACTAGCGGGAGCGGAGAGACCCAGTACTTC
CDR3 protein: CASSRTSGSGETQYF

V gene: TRBV29-1
D gene: NA
J gene: TRBJ2-5
clone size: NA
CDR3 DNA: TGCAGCGTTGGTCCACAAGAGACCCAGTACTTC
CDR3 protein: CSVGPQETQYF

V gene: TRBV7-9
D gene: NA
J gene: TRBJ2-7
clone size: NA
CDR3 DNA: TGTGCCAGCAGCTTAGACAAGACCCGGCGGGGCTACGAGCAGTACTTC
CDR3 protein: CASSLDKTRRGYEQYF

V gene: TRBV6-6
D gene: TRBD2
J gene: TRBJ2-4
clone size: NA
CDR3 DNA: TGTGCCAGCAGCTCCCGGGGGGGAGCCAAAAACATTCAGTACTTC
CDR3 protein: CASSSRGGAKNIQYF

V gene: TRBV6-4
D gene: TRBD2
J gene: TRBJ2-1
clone size: NA
CDR3 DNA: TGTGCCAGCAGTAGGTCCAGCGGGGGCCCAAATGAGCAGTTCTTC
CDR3 protein: CASSRSSGGPNEQFF

V gene: TRBV12-5
D gene: TRBD2
J gene: TRBJ2-7
clone size: few
CDR3 DNA: TGTGCTAGTGCCCCGGGGGGAAGTCGGGGCTACGAGCAGTACTTC
CDR3 protein: CASAPGGSRGYEQYF

V gene: TRBV4-3
D gene: NA
J gene: TRBJ2-1
clone size: once
CDR3 DNA: TGCGCCAGCAGCCAAGTGGTCGGGAGTGGAACCTACAATGAGCAGTTCTTC
CDR3 protein: CASSQVVGSGTYNEQFF

V gene: TRBV7-2
D gene: TRBD1
J gene: TRBJ2-4
clone size: few
CDR3 DNA: TGTGCCTGCAACGATCCGGGACAGACAAACATTCAGTACTTC
CDR3 protein: CACNDPGQTNIQYF

V gene: TRBV9
D gene: TRBD1
J gene: TRBJ2-7
clone size: few
CDR3 DNA: TGTGCCAGCAGCGTAGGCGGGACAGGTAACTACGAGCAGTACTTC
CDR3 protein: CASSVGGTGNYEQYF

V gene: TRBV19
D gene: TRBD1
J gene: TRBJ2-7
clone size: few
CDR3 DNA: TGTGCCAGTAGAGCAGGGACAGGGACAGGCTACGAGCAGTACTTC
CDR3 protein: CASRAGTGTGYEQYF

V gene: TRBV21-1
D gene: NA
J gene: TRBJ1-4
clone size: NA
CDR3 DNA: TGTGCCAGCAGCAAAGCGGCAGGAACCGCAACTAATGAAAAACTGTTTTTT
CDR3 protein: CASSKAAGTATNEKLFF

V gene: TRBV4-2
D gene: TRBD2
J gene: TRBJ2-7
clone size: once
CDR3 DNA: TGTGCCAGCAGCCAAGATGCCCCAGCGGGAACCTCCTACGAGCAGTACTTC
CDR3 protein: CASSQDAPAGTSYEQYF

V gene: TRBV7-2
D gene: TRBD2
J gene: TRBJ2-7
clone size: NA
CDR3 DNA: TGTGCCAGCAGCTTACGGCGGGAGCAGTACTACGAGCAGTACTTC
CDR3 protein: CASSLRREQYYEQYF

V gene: TRBV11-1
D gene: NA
J gene: TRBJ2-7
clone size: once
CDR3 DNA: TGTGCCAGCAGCTACAGGGATAGCGAGCAGTACTTC
CDR3 protein: CASSYRDSEQYF

V gene: TRBV9
D gene: TRBD1
J gene: TRBJ1-2
clone size: NA
CDR3 DNA: TGTGCCAGCAGCGCAGGGGGCGCAAACTATGGCTACACCTTC
CDR3 protein: CASSAGGANYGYTF

V gene: TRBV5-1
D gene: TRBD1
J gene: TRBJ2-1
clone size: once
CDR3 DNA: TGCGCCAGCAGCGACGGACAGGGGACCTACAATGAGCAGTTCTTC
CDR3 protein: CASSDGQGTYNEQFF

V gene: TRBV5-1
D gene: NA
J gene: TRBJ2-1
clone size: NA
CDR3 DNA: TGCGCCAGCACTTGGACAGAATTATACAATGAGCAGTTCTTC
CDR3 protein: CASTWTELYNEQFF

V gene: TRBV4-2
D gene: TRBD1
J gene: TRBJ1-5
clone size: few
CDR3 DNA: TGTGCCAGCAGCTCAGACAGGGGGAATCAGCCCCAGCATTTT
CDR3 protein: CASSSDRGNQPQHF

V gene: TRBV11-3
D gene: NA
J gene: TRBJ2-5
clone size: NA
CDR3 DNA: TGTGCCAGCAGCTCCCAGACGGGAATGGCCCAGTACTTC
CDR3 protein: CASSSQTGMAQYF

V gene: TRBV6-1
D gene: TRBD2
J gene: TRBJ2-7
clone size: NA
CDR3 DNA: TGTGCCAGCAGGGGACTAGCGGGGACCTCCTACGAGCAGTACTTC
CDR3 protein: CASRGLAGTSYEQYF

V gene: TRBV7-9
D gene: NA
J gene: TRBJ1-4
clone size: once
CDR3 DNA: TGTGCCAGCAGCTTAGCTACAGGGTTGCGGGAAAAACTGTTTTTT
CDR3 protein: CASSLATGLREKLFF

V gene: TRBV5-4
D gene: TRBD1
J gene: TRBJ1-5
clone size: NA
CDR3 DNA: TGTGCCAGCAGCAAACAGGGGGCAGGTCAGCCCCAGCATTTT
CDR3 protein: CASSKQGAGQPQHF

V gene: TRBV4-3
D gene: TRBD1
J gene: TRBJ1-4
clone size: NA
CDR3 DNA: TGCGCCAGCAGCCAAGGGACCGGACAGGCAAATGAAAAACTGTTTTTT
CDR3 protein: CASSQGTGQANEKLFF

V gene: TRBV6-6
D gene: NA
J gene: TRBJ1-2
clone size: NA
CDR3 DNA: TGTGCCAGCAGCCCACAGGAGAACTATGGCTACACCTTC
CDR3 protein: CASSPQENYGYTF

V gene: TRBV5-6
D gene: TRBD2
J gene: TRBJ2-2
clone size: NA
CDR3 DNA: TGTGCCAGCAGCAAGAGGACTAGCGGGGGAGGTACCGGGGAGCTGTTTTTT
CDR3 protein: CASSKRTSGGGTGELFF

V gene: TRBV5-1
D gene: NA
J gene: TRBJ2-5
clone size: NA
CDR3 DNA: TGCGCCAGCAGCTTGACCCCCTTCACAGGTACCGAGACCCAGTACTTC
CDR3 protein: CASSLTPFTGTETQYF

V gene: TRBV28
D gene: NA
J gene: TRBJ2-7
clone size: NA
CDR3 DNA: TGTGCCAGCAAAAGACTGTTGAGCTCCTACGAGCAGTACTTC
CDR3 protein: CASKRLLSSYEQYF

V gene: TRBV7-2
D gene: NA
J gene: TRBJ1-3
clone size: NA
CDR3 DNA: TGTGCCAGCAGCTTATGGGGGGGCAGTGGAAACACCATATATTTT
CDR3 protein: CASSLWGGSGNTIYF

V gene: TRBV10-3
D gene: NA
J gene: TRBJ2-7
clone size: few
CDR3 DNA: TGTGCCATCAGTGAGTCCAGGGGCTCGTACGAGCAGTACTTC
CDR3 protein: CAISESRGSYEQYF

V gene: TRBV19
D gene: NA
J gene: TRBJ2-3
clone size: NA
CDR3 DNA: TGTGCCAGTAGTATCGGCGGGGCGAGCGCAGATACGCAGTATTTT
CDR3 protein: CASSIGGASADTQYF

V gene: TRBV29-1
D gene: TRBD2
J gene: TRBJ2-1
clone size: few
CDR3 DNA: TGCAGCGTTGATCGGGGCGGCAAAACCGGGAGGGCCTTTTTAAATGAGCAGTTCTTC
CDR3 protein: CSVDRGGKTGRAFLNEQFF

V gene: TRBV7-2
D gene: NA
J gene: TRBJ2-6
clone size: NA
CDR3 DNA: TGTGCCAGCAGCTCCCGCGGGATCTCTGGGGCCAACGGCCTGACTTTC
CDR3 protein: CASSSRGISGANGLTF